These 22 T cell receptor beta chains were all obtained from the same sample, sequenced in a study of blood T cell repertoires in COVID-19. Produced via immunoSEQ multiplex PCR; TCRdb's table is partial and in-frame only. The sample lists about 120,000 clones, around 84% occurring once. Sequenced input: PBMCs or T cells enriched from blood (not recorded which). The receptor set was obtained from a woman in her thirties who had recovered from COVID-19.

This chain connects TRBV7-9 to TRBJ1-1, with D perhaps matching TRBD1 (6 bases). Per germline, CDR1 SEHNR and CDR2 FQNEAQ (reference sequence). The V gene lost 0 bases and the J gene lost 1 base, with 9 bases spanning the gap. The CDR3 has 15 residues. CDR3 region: CASSLATGGNTEAFF. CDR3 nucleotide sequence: TGTGCCAGCAGCTTAGCGACAGGAGGGAACACTGAAGCTTTCTTT.

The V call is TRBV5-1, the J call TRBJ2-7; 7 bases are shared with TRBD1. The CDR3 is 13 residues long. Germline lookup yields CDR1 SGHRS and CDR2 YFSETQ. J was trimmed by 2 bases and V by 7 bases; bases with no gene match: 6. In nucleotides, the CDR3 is TGCGCCAGCGGGCGACAGGGCGCCTACGAGCAGTACTTC. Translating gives CASGRQGAYEQYF.

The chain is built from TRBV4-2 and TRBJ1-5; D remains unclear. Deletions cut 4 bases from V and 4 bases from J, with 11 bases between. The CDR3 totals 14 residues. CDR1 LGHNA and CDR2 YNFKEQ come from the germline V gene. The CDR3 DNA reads TGTGCCAGCAGCCTCGAGGGTCCTAATCAGCCCCAGCATTTT. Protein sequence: CASSLEGPNQPQHF.

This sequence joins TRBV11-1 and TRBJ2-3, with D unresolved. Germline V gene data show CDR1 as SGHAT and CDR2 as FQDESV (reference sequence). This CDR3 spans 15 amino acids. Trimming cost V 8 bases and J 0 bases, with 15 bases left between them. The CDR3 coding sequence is TGTGCCAGCCAGAGGCAGATTGGGAGCACAGATACGCAGTATTTT. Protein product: CASQRQIGSTDTQYF.

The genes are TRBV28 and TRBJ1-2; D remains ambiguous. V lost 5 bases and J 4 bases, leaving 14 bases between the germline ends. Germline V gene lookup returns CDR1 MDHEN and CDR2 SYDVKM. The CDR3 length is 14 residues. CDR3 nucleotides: TGTGCCAGCAGTCCCCCGGGGAGCGGCTATGGCTACACCTTC. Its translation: CASSPPGSGYGYTF.

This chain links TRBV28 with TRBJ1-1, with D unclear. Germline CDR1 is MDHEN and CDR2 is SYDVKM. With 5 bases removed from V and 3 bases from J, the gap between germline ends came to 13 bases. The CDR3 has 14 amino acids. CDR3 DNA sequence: TGTGCCAGCAGTCCTGCTTGGAGGGACACTGAAGCTTTCTTT. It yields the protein CASSPAWRDTEAFF.

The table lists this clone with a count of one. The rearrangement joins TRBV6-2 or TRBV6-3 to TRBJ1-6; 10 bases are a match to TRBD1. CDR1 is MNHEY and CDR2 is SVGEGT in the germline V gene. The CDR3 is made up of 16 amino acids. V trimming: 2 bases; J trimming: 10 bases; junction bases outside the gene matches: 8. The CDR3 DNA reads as TGTGCCAGCAGTTACCCCGGGACAGGGGTTAACTCACCCCTCCACTTT. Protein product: CASSYPGTGVNSPLHF.

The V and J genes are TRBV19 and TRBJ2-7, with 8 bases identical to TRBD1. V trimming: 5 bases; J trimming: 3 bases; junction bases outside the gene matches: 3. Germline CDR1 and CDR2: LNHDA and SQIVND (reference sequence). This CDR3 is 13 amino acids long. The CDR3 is CASSSDRGYEQYF. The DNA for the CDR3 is TGTGCCAGTAGTTCAGACAGGGGCTACGAGCAGTACTTC.

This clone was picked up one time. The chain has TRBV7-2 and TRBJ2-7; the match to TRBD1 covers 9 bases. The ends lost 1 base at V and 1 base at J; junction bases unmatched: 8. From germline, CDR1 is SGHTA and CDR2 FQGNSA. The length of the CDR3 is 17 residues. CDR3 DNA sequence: TGTGCCAGCAGCTTAGTTCCCGGGACAGGGAGATCCTACGAGCAGTACTTC. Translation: CASSLVPGTGRSYEQYF.

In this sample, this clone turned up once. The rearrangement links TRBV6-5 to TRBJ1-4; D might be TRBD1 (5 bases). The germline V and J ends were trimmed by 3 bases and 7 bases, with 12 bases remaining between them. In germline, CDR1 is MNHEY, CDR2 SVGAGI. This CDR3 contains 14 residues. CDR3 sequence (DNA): TGTGCCAGCAGTTATATCAGGGAAGGTGAAAAACTGTTTTTT. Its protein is CASSYIREGEKLFF.

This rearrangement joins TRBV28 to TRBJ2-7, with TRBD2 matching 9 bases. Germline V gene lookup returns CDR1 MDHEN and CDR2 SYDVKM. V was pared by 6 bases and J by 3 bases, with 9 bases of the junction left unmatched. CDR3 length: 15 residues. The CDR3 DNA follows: TGTGCCAGCAGCTCAGGACTAGCGTATTACTACGAGCAGTACTTC. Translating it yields CASSSGLAYYYEQYF.

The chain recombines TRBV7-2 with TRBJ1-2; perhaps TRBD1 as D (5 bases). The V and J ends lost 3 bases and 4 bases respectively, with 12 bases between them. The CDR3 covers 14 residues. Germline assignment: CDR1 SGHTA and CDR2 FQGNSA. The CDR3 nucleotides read TGTGCCAGCAGCTTTGAAGGGGAGGTCTATGGCTACACCTTC. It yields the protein CASSFEGEVYGYTF.

The CDR3 spells CASSEPGRGEGEQFF. DNA of the CDR3: TGTGCCAGCAGTGAACCGGGGCGCGGGGAGGGCGAGCAGTTCTTC. The chain is built from TRBV25-1 and TRBJ2-1, with 7 bases identical to TRBD2. The V gene end was trimmed by 2 bases and the J gene end by 10 bases; junction bases not matched to a gene: 11. The CDR3 extends over 15 amino acids. Germline CDR1 MGHDK, CDR2 SYGVNS.

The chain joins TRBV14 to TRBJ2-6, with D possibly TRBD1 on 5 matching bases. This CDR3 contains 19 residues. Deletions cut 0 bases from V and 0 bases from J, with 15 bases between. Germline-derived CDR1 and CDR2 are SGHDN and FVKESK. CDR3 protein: CASSQDRVTYNSGANVLTF. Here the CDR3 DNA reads TGTGCCAGCAGCCAAGACAGGGTGACTTATAACTCTGGGGCCAACGTCCTGACTTTC.

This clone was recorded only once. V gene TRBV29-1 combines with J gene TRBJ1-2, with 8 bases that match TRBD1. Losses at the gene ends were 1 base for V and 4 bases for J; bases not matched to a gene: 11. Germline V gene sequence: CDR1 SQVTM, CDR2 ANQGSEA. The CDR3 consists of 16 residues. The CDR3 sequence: CSVEGPPGTGFYGYTF. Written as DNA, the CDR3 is TGCAGCGTTGAAGGCCCCCCAGGGACAGGATTCTATGGCTACACCTTC.

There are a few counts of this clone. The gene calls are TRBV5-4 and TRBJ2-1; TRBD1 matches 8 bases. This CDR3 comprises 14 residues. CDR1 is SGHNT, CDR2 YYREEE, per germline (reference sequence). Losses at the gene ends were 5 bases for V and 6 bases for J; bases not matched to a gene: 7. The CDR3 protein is CASRFGQGSNEQFF. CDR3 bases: TGTGCCAGCAGGTTCGGACAGGGTTCCAATGAGCAGTTCTTC. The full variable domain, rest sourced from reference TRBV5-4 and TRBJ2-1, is ETGVTQSPTHLIKTRGQQVTLRCSSQSGHNTVSWYQQALGQGPQFIFQYYREEENGRGNFPPRFSGLQFPNYSSELNVNALELDDSALYLCASRFGQGSNEQFFGPGTRLTVL.

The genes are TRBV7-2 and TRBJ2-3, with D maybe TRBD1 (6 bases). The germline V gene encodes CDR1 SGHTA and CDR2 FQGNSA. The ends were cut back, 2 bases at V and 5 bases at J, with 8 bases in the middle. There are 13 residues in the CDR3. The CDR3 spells CASSLLGGDTQYF. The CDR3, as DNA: TGTGCCAGCAGCTTACTAGGGGGAGATACGCAGTATTTT.

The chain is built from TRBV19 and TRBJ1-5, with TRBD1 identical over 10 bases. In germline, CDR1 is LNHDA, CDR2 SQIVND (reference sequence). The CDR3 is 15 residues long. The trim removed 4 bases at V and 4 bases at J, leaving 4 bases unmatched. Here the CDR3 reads CASSRDRGPNQPQHF. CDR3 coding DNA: TGTGCCAGTAGTAGGGACAGGGGTCCGAATCAGCCCCAGCATTTT.

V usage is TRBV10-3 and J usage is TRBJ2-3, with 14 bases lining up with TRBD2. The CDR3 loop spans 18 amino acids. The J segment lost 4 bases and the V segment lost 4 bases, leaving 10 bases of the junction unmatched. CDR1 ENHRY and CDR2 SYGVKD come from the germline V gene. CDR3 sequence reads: CAISGEPGLAGDADTQYF. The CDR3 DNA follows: TGTGCCATCAGTGGGGAACCGGGACTAGCGGGAGATGCAGATACGCAGTATTTT.

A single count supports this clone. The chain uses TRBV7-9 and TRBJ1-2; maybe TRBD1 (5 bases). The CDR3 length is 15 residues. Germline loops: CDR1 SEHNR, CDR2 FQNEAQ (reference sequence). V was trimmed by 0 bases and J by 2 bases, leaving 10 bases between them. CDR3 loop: CASSLAKGNNYGYTF. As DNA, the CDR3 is TGTGCCAGCAGCTTAGCGAAGGGGAACAACTATGGCTACACCTTC.

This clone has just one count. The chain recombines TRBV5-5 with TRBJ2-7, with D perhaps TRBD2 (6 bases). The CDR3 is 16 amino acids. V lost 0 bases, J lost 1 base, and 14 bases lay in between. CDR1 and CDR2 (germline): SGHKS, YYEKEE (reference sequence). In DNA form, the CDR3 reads TGTGCCAGCAGCTTGGGGGTAGGACTAACGTCCTACGAGCAGTACTTC. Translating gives CASSLGVGLTSYEQYF.

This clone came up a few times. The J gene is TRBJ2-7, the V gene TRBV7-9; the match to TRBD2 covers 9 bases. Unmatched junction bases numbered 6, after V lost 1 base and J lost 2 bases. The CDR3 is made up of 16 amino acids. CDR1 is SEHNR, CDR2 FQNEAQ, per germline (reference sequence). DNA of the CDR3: TGTGCCAGCAGCTTAGAAGCAAGCGGGAGGCCCTACGAGCAGTACTTC. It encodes CASSLEASGRPYEQYF.